This TCR beta chain originates from a study of TIL therapy for anti-PD-1-resistant metastatic lung cancer. The V end lost 4 bases, the J end lost 1 base, and 13 bases lay between the germline ends. The length of the CDR3 is 15 residues. Germline V CDR1 and CDR2: SGHTA, FQGNSA. The libraries were made with immunoSEQ v3. Data came from immunoSEQ multiplex PCR; TCRdb stores just in-frame clones and leaves some out. Among about 46,000 clones, roughly 85% were seen once, and the ten largest hold approximately 5%. Time point: pre-treatment sample, taken before nivolumab and TIL therapy. The sequencing here drew on blood, taken at baseline. The sequence was collected from a person aged 25-85 years with non-small cell lung cancer. The chain carries TRBV7-2 and TRBJ1-1, with D tentatively TRBD1 (6 bases). The CDR3 bases are TGTGCCAGCAGCTGGGGGGGCAGGGCGAACACTGAAGCTTTCTTT. Translated: CASSWGGRANTEAFF.